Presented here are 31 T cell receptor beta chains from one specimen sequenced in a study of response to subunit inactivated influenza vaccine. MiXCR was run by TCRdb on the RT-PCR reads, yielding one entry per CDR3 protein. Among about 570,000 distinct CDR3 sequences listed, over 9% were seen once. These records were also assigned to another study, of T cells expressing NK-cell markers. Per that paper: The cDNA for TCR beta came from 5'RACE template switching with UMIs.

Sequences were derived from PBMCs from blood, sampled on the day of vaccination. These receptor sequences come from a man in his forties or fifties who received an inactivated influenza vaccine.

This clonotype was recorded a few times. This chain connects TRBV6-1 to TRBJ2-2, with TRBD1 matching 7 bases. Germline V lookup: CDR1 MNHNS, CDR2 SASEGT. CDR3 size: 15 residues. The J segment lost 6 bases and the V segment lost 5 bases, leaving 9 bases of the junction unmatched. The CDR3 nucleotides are TGTGCCAGCAGTAATTACCGACAGGGATCCGGGGAGCTGTTTTTT. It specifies CASSNYRQGSGELFF.

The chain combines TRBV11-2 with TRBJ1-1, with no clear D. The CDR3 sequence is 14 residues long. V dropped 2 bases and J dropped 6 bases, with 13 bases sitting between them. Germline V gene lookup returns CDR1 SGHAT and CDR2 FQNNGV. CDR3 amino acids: CASSLLGGSAEAFF. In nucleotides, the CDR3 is TGTGCCAGCAGCTTACTTGGTGGTTCCGCTGAAGCTTTCTTT. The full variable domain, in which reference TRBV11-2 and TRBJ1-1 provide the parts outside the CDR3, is EAGVAQSPRYKIIEKRQSVAFWCNPISGHATLYWYQQILGQGPKLLIQFQNNGVVDDSQLPKDRFSAERLKGVDSTLKIQPAKLEDSAVYLCASSLLGGSAEAFFGQGTRLTVV.

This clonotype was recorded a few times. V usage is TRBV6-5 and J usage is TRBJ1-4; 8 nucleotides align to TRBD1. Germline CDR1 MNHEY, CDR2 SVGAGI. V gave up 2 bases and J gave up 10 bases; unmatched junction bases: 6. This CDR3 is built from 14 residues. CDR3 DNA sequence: TGTGCCAGCAGTTACCAACAGGGGGTAGGAAAACTGTTTTTT. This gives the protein CASSYQQGVGKLFF.

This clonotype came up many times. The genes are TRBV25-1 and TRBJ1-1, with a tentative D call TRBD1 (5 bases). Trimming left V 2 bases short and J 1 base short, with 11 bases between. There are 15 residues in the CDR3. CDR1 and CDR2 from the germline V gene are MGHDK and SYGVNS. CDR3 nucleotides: TGTGCCAGCAGTGAAGTGGGACCGCAGAACACTGAAGCTTTCTTT. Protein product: CASSEVGPQNTEAFF.

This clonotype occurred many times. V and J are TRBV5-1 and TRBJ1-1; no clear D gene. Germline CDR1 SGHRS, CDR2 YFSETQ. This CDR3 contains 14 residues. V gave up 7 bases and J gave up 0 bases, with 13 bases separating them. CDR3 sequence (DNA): TGCGCCAGCGGGGAGGAAGACATGAACACTGAAGCTTTCTTT. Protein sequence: CASGEEDMNTEAFF. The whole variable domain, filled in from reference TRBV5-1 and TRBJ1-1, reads KAGVTQTPRYLIKTRGQQVTLSCSPISGHRSVSWYQQTPGQGLQFLFEYFSETQRNKGNFPGRFSGRQFSNSRSEMNVSTLELGDSALYLCASGEEDMNTEAFFGQGTRLTVV.

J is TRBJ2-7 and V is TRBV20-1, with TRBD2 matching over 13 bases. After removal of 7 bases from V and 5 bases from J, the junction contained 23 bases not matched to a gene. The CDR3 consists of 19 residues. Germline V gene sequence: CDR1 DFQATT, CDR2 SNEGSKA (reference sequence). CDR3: CSVIPLGLAGEADVNEQYF. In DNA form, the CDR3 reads TGCAGTGTTATCCCTCTCGGACTAGCGGGAGAGGCGGATGTAAACGAGCAGTACTTC.

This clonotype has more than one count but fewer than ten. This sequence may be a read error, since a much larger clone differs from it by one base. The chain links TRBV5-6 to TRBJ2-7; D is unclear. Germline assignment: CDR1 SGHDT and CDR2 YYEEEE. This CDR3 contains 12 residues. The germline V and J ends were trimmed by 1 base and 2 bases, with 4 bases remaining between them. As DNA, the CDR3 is TGTGCCAGCAGCTTGTGGACCTACGAGCAGTACTTC. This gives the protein CASSLWTYEQYF.

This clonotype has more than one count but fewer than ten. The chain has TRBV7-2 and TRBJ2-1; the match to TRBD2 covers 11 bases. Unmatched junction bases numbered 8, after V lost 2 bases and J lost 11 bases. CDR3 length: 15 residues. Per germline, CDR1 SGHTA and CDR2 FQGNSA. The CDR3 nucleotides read TGTGCCAGCAGCTTACTGCTAGCGGGAGGCCTTCAGCAGTTCTTC. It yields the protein CASSLLLAGGLQQFF.

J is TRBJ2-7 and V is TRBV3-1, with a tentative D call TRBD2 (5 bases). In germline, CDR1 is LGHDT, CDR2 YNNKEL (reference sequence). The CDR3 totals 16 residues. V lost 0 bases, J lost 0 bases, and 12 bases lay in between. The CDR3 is CASSQDPGGYSYEQYF. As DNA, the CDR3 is TGTGCCAGCAGCCAAGATCCGGGCGGGTACTCCTACGAGCAGTACTTC.

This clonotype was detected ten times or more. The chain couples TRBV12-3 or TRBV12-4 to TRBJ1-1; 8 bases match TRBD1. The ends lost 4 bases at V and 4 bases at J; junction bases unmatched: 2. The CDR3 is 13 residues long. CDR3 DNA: TGTGCCAGCAGTTGGACAGGGTTCACTGAAGCTTTCTTT. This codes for CASSWTGFTEAFF.

CDR3: CASSQQTGGETQYF. In DNA form, the CDR3 reads TGTGCCAGCAGCCAACAAACAGGAGGCGAGACCCAGTACTTC. The genes are TRBV14 and TRBJ2-5, with D perhaps given as TRBD1 or TRBD2 (5 bases each). The CDR3 totals 14 residues. Germline values: CDR1 SGHDN, CDR2 FVKESK. V was clipped by 2 bases and J by 5 bases, with 12 bases between them.

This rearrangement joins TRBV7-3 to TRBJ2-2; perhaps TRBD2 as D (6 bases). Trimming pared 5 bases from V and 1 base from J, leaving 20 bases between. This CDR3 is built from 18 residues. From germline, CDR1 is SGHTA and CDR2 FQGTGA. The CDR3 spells CASSPLRSSVRNTGELFF. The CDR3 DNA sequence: TGTGCCAGCAGCCCCCTTAGGTCTAGCGTTAGGAACACCGGGGAGCTGTTTTTT. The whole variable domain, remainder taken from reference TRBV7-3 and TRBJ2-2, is GAGVSQTPSNKVTEKGKYVELRCDPISGHTALYWYRQSLGQGPEFLIYFQGTGAADDSGLPNDRFFAVRPEGSVSTLKIQRTERGDSAVYLCASSPLRSSVRNTGELFFGEGSRLTVL.

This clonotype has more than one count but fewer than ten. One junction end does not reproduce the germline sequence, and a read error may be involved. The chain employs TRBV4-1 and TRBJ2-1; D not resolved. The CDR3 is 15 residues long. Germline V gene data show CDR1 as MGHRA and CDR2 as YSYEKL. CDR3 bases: TGCGCCAGCAGACAAGCGCAGAATAACTACAATGAGCAGTTCTTC. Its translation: CASRQAQNNYNEQFF.

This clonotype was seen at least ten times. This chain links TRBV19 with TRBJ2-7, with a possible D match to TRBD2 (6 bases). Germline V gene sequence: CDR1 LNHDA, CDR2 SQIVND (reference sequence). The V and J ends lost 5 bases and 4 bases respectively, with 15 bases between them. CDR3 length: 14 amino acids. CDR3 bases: TGTGCCAGTAGTTACCGGGACGGGAGTTACGAGCAGTACTTC. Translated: CASSYRDGSYEQYF.

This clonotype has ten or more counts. The CDR3, as DNA: TGTGCCAGCTCACACCGGCAGGGGGTGACAGATACGCAGTATTTT. Protein sequence: CASSHRQGVTDTQYF. V gene TRBV18 combines with J gene TRBJ2-3, with 7 positions matching TRBD1. The germline CDR1 and CDR2 sequences are KGHSH and LQKENI. This CDR3 has 15 amino acids. J was trimmed by 3 bases and V by 4 bases; bases with no gene match: 7.

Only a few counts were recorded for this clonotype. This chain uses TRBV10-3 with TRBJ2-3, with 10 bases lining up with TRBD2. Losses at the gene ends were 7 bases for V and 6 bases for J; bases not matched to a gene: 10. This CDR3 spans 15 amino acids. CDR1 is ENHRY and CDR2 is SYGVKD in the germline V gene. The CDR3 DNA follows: TGTGCCATCACATCGACTAGCGGGTTCAGGGATACGCAGTATTTT. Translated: CAITSTSGFRDTQYF.

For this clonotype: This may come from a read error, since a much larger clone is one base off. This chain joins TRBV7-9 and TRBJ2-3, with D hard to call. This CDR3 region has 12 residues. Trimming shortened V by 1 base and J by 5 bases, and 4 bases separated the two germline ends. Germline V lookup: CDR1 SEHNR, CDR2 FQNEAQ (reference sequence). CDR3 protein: CASSLDVDTQYF. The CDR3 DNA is TGTGCCAGCAGCTTAGATGTAGATACGCAGTATTTT.

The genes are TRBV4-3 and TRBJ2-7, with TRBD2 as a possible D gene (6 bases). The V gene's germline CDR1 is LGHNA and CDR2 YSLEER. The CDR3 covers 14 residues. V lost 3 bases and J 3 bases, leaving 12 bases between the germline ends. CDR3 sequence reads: CASSHRDSIYEQYF. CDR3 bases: TGCGCCAGCAGCCACCGGGACTCGATCTACGAGCAGTACTTC.

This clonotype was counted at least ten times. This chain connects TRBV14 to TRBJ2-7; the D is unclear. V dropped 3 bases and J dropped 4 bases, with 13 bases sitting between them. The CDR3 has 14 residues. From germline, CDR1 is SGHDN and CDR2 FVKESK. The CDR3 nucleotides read TGTGCCAGCAGCCATACCCTGGGGTTGTACGAGCAGTACTTC. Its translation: CASSHTLGLYEQYF.

DNA for the CDR3: TGCGCCAGCAGCTTGGGGGGGACTAGCGGGGTACATGAGCAGTTCTTC. This gives the protein CASSLGGTSGVHEQFF. The J gene is TRBJ2-1, the V gene TRBV5-1, with 13 bases that match TRBD2. V dropped 0 bases and J dropped 8; count of bases not matched to a gene: 5. Germline V gene sequence: CDR1 SGHRS, CDR2 YFSETQ. The CDR3 has 16 amino acids. Full variable domain (missing parts from reference TRBV5-1 and TRBJ2-1): KAGVTQTPRYLIKTRGQQVTLSCSPISGHRSVSWYQQTPGQGLQFLFEYFSETQRNKGNFPGRFSGRQFSNSRSEMNVSTLELGDSALYLCASSLGGTSGVHEQFFGPGTRLTVL.

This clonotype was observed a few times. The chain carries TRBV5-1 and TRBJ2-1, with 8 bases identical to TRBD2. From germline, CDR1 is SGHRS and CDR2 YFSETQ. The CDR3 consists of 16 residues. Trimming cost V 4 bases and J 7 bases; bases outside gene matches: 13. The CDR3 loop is CASSRTPGTRGNEQFF. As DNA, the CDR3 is TGCGCCAGCAGCCGAACGCCGGGGACTAGGGGTAATGAGCAGTTCTTC.

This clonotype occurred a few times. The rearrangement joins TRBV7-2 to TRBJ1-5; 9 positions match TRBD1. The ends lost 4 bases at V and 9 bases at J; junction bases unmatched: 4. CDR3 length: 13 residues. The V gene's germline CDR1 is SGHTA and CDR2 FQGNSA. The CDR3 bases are TGTGCCAGCAGCTACGGACAGGGGAGGCCCCAGCATTTT. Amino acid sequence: CASSYGQGRPQHF.

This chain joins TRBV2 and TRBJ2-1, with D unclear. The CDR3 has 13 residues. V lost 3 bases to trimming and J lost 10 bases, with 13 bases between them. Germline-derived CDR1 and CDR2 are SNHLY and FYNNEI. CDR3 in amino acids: CASSDKRHAEQFF. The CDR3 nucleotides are TGTGCCAGCAGTGACAAACGCCATGCGGAGCAGTTCTTC.

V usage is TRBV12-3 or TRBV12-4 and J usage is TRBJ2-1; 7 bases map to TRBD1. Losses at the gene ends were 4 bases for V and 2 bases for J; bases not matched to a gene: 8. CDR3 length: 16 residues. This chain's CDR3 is CASSSGDSRAYNEQFF. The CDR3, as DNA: TGTGCCAGCAGTTCCGGGGACAGTCGCGCCTACAATGAGCAGTTCTTC.

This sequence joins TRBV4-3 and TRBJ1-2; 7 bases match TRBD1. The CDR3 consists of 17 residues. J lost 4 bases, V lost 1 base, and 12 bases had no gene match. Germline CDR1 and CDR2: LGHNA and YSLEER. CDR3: CASSQAIQSTGSYGYTF. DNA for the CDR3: TGCGCCAGCAGCCAAGCTATCCAGTCGACAGGGAGCTATGGCTACACCTTC.

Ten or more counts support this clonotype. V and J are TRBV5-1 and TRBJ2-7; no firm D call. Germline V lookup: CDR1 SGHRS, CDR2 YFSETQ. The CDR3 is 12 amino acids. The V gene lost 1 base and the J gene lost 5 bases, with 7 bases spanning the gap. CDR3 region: CASSLFGHEQYF. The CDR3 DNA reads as TGCGCCAGCAGCTTGTTTGGTCACGAGCAGTACTTC.

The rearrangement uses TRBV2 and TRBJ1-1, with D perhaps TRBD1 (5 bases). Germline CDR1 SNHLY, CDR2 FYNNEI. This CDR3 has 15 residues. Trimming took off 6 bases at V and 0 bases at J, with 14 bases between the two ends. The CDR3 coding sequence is TGTGCCAGCAGACCCGGGACCGTGATGAACACTGAAGCTTTCTTT. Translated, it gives CASRPGTVMNTEAFF.

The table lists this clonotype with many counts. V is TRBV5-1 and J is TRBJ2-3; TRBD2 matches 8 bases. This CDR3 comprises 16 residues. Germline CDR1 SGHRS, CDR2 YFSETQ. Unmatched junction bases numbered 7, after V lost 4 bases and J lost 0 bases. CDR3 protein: CASSRGTSGSTDTQYF. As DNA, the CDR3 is TGCGCCAGCAGCCGCGGAACTAGCGGTAGCACAGATACGCAGTATTTT.

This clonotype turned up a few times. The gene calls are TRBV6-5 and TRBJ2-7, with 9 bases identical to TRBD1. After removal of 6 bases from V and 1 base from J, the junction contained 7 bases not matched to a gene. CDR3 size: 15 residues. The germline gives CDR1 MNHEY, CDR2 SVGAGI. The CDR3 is CASRLGQGRSYEQYF. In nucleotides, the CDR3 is TGTGCCAGCAGGTTAGGACAGGGGCGGTCCTACGAGCAGTACTTC.

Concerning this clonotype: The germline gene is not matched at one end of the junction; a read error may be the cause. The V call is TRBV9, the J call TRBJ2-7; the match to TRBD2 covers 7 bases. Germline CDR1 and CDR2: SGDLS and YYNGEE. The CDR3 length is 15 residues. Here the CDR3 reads CARSVGGGSSYEQYF. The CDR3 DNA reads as TGTGCCAGGAGCGTAGGTGGCGGGAGCTCCTACGAGCAGTACTTC.

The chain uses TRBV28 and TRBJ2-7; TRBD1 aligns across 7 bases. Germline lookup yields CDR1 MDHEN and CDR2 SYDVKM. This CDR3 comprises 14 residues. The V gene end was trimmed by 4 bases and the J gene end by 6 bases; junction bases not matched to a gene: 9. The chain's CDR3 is CASSSVLRGLEQYF. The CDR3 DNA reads TGTGCCAGCAGTTCAGTCCTAAGGGGGCTCGAGCAGTACTTC.